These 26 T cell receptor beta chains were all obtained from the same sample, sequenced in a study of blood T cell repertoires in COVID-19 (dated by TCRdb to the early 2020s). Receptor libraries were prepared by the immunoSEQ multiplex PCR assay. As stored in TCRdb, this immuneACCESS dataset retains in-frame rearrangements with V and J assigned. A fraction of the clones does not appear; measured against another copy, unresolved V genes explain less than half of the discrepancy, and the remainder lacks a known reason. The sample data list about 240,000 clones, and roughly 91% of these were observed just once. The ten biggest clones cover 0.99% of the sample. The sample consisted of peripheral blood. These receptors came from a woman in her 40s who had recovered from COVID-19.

Here the CDR3 reads CASSRRLAPGDSGANVLTF. CDR3 in DNA: TGCGCCAGCAGCCGCCGACTAGCCCCAGGTGACTCTGGGGCCAACGTCCTGACTTTC. The genes are TRBV4-1 and TRBJ2-6; TRBD2 matches at 7 bases. The CDR3 length is 19 residues. The V gene end was trimmed by 4 bases and the J gene end by 0 bases; junction bases not matched to a gene: 12. Germline V gives CDR1 MGHRA, CDR2 YSYEKL.

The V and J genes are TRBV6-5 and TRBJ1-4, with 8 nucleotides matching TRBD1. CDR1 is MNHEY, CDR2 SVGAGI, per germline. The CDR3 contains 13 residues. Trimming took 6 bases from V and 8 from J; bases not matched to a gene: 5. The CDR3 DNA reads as TGTGCCAGCAGGCCAGGGACAGGCGAAAAACTGTTTTTT. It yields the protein CASRPGTGEKLFF.

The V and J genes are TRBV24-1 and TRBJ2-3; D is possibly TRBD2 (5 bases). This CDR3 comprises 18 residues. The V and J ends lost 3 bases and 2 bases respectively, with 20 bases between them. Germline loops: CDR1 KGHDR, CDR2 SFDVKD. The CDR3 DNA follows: TGTGCCACCAGTGATCCCCTCCCCCACGGGGAGTCCACAGATACGCAGTATTTT. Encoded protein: CATSDPLPHGESTDTQYF.

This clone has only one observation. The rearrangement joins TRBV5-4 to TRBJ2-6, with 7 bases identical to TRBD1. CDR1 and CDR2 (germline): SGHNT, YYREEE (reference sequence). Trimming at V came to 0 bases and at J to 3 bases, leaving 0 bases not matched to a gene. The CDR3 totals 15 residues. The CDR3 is CASSLDRGGANVLTF. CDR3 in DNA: TGTGCCAGCAGCTTGGACAGGGGTGGGGCCAACGTCCTGACTTTC.

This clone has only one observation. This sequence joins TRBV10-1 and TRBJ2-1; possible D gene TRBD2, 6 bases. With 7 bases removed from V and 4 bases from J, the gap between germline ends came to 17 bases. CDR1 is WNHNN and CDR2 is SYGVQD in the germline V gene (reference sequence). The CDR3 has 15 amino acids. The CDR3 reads CASTQLCGVYNEQFF. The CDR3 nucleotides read TGCGCCAGCACCCAGCTTTGCGGGGTATACAATGAGCAGTTCTTC.

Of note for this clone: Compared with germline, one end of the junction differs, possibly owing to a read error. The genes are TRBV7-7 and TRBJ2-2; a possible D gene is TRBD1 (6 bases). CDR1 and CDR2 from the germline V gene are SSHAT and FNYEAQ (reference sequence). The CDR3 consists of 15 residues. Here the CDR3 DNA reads TGTGCTAGCAGCTTAGCCCAAGGGGGCACCGGGGAGCTGTTTTTT. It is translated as CASSLAQGGTGELFF.

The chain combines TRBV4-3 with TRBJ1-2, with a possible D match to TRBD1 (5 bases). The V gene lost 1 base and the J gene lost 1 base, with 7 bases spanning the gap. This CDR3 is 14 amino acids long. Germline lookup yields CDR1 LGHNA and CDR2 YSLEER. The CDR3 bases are TGCGCCAGCAGCCAAGTCAGGGTTAACTATGGCTACACCTTC. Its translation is CASSQVRVNYGYTF.

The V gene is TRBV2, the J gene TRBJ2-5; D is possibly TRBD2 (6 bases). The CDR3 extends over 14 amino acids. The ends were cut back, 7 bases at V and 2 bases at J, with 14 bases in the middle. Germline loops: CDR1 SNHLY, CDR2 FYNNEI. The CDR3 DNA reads TGTGCCAGCACCAGACTAGTGGTGCAAGAGACCCAGTACTTC. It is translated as CASTRLVVQETQYF.

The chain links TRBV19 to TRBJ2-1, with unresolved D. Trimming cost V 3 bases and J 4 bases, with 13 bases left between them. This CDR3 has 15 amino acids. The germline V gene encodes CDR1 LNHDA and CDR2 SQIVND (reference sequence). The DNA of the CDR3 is TGTGCCAGTAGTATTTTGGGCAGAACTTACAATGAGCAGTTCTTC. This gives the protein CASSILGRTYNEQFF.

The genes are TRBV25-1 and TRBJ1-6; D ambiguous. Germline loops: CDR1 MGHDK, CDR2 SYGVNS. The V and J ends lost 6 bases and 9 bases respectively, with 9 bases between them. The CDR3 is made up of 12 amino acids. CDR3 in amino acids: CASSPGGSPLHF. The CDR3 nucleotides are TGTGCCAGCAGCCCCGGCGGTTCACCCCTCCACTTT.

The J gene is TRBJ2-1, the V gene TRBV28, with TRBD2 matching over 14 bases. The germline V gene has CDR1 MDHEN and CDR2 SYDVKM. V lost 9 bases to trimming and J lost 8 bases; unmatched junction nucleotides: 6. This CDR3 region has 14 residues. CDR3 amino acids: CASQGLAGAYEQFF. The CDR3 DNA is TGTGCCAGTCAGGGACTAGCGGGAGCATATGAGCAGTTCTTC. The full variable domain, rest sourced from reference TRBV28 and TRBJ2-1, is DVKVTQSSRYLVKRTGEKVFLECVQDMDHENMFWYRQDPGLGLRLIYFSYDVKMKEKGDIPEGYSVSREKKERFSLILESASTNQTSMYLCASQGLAGAYEQFFGPGTRLTVL.

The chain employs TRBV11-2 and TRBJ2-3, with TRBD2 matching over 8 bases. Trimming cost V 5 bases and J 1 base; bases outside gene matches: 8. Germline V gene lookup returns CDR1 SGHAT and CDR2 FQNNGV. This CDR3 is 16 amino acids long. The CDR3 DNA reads TGTGCCAGCAGCGACCGGGGGGGCAGGCGCACAGATACGCAGTATTTT. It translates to CASSDRGGRRTDTQYF.

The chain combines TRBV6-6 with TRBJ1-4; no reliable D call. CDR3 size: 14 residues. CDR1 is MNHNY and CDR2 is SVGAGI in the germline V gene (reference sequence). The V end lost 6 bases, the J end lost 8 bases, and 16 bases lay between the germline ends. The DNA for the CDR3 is TGTGCCAGCAGCTCACCGGTGGTAGAGGAAAAACTGTTTTTT. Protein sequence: CASSSPVVEEKLFF.

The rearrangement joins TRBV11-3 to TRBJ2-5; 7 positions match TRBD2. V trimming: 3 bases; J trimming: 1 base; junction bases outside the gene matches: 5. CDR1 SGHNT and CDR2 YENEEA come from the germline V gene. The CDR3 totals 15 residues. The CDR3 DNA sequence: TGTGCCAGCAGCTTGGGGGGAGGGGTCCAAGAGACCCAGTACTTC. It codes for CASSLGGGVQETQYF.

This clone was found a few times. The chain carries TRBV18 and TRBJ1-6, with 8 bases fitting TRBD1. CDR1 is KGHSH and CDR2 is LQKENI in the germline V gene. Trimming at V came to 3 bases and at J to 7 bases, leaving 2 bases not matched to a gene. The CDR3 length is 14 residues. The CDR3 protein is CASSPDRANSPLHF. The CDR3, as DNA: TGTGCCAGCTCACCGGACAGGGCCAATTCACCCCTCCACTTT.

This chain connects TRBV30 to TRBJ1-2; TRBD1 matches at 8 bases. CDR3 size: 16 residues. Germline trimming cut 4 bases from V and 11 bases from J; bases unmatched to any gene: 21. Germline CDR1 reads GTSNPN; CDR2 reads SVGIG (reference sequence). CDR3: CAWTGGFQGPGFGYTF. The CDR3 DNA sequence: TGTGCCTGGACAGGGGGCTTCCAGGGGCCCGGCTTCGGTTACACCTTC.

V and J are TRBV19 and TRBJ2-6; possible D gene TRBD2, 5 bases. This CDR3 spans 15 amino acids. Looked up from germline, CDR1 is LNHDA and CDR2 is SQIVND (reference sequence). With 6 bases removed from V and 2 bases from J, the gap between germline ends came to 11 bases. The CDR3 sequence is CASSGLGAGANVLTF. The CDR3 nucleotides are TGTGCCAGTAGCGGCCTGGGAGCTGGGGCCAACGTCCTGACTTTC.

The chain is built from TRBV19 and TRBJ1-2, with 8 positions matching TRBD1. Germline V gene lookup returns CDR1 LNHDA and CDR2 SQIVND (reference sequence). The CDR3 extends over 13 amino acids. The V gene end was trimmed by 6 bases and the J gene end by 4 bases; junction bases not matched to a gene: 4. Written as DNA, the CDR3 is TGTGCCAGTAGGACAGGGGCGCCCTATGGCTACACCTTC. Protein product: CASRTGAPYGYTF.

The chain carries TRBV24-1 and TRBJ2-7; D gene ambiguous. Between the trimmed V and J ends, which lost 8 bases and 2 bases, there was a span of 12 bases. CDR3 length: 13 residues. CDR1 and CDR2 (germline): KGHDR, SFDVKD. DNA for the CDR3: TGTGCCACCATTTGCGTCACCCCCTACGAGCAGTACGTC. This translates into CATICVTPYEQYV.

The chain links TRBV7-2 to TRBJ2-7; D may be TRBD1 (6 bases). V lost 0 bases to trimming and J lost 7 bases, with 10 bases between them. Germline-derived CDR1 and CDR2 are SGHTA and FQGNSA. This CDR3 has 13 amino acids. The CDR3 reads CASSLAPRGEQYF. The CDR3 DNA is TGTGCCAGCAGCTTAGCGCCGAGGGGGGAGCAGTACTTC.

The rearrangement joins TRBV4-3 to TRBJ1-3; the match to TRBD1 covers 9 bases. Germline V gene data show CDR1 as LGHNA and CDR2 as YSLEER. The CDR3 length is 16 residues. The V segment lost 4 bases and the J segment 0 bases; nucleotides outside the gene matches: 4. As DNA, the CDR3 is TGCGCCAGCAGCCTAAACAGGGGGCCCTCTGGAAACACCATATATTTT. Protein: CASSLNRGPSGNTIYF.

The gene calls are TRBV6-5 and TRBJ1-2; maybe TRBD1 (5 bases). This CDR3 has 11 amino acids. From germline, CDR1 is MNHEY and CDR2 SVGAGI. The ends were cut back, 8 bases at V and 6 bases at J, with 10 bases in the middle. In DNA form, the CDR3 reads TGTGCCAGCGGCGCAGGGCATGGCTACACCTTC. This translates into CASGAGHGYTF.

CDR3 DNA sequence: TGTGCCAGCAGGCTCCTACAGGGGGCGGAGGGCTACACCTTC. This translates into CASRLLQGAEGYTF. The chain is built from TRBV3-1 (or the pseudogene TRBV3-2) and TRBJ1-2; 9 bases map to TRBD1. CDR3 size: 14 residues. Looked up from germline, CDR1 is LGHDT and CDR2 is YNNKEL (reference sequence). With 6 bases clipped from V and 8 bases from J, the junction kept 10 bases outside the gene matches.

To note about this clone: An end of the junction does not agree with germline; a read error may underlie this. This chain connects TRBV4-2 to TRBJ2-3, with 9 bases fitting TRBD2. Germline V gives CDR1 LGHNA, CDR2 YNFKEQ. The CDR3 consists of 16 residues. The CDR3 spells CASSQEGGTSTDTQYF. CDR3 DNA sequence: TGTGCCAGCAGCCAAGAGGGGGGGACTAGCACCGATACGCAGTATTTT.

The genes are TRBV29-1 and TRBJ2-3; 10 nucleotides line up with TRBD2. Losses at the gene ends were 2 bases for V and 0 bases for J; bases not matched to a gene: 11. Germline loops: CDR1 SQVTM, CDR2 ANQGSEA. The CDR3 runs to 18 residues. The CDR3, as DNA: TGCAGCGTTGAACAGGCTAGCGGGAGCCCGCATAGCACAGATACGCAGTATTTT. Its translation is CSVEQASGSPHSTDTQYF.

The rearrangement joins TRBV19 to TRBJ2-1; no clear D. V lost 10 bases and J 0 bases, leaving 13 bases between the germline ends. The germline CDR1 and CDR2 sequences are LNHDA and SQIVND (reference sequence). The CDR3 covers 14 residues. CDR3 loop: CATRGPSSYNEQFF. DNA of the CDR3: TGTGCCACCAGAGGTCCTAGCTCCTACAATGAGCAGTTCTTC.